This T cell receptor beta chain stems from a study of metastatic and nonmetastatic thyroid tumors (dated by TCRdb to 2020 to 2022). General notes on the study: The researchers compared repertoires between peripheral blood samples and tumor or nodule tissue samples from patients with malignant or benign thyroid disease. Broader findings and caveats from the paper: In both blood and tumor samples, malignant tumors were reported to have significantly higher TCR beta diversity than benign nodules.

Via the germline V gene, CDR1 is MNHNS and CDR2 SASEGT. Its CDR3 holds 14 amino acids, cysteine through phenylalanine. Only the CDR3 portion is preserved as DNA: 42 bases, with reading frame beginning at the first base. Trimming takes 6 bases off V and 4 bases off J; junction bases not matched to a gene: 5. No treatment had been received by any patient before thyroid surgery. Using T-cell receptor beta sequencing, the researchers looked back retrospectively at clinical samples from patients, gathered between the early 2010s and the late 2010s. Note on this clone: There is no known antigen for this receptor. The sample holds no much larger clone one base away, and base qualities are not on file.

The library was made by PCR. Data came from an Illumina HiSeq 4000. High-throughput sequencing was used to profile the TCR beta-chain CDR3 region of each patient. In the paper's pipeline: A classifier to discriminate distant-metastatic papillary thyroid cancer patients was built from CDR3 differences across clinicopathological groups. The Shannon index was used to assess repertoire diversity, and the Morisita-Horn index was used to assess tumor-blood repertoire similarity. TCRdb ran its own pipeline on the public reads, namely fastp trimming at Q25 and MiXCR clone calling, and kept in-frame beta chains. The V and J calls and clone size come from TCRdb's table, not from the authors' own analysis. This sample gives 60,000 or so clones in total; 25% to 35% of them show up just once. The ten biggest clones cover approximately 16% of the sample.

The sequence derives from a female donor with papillary thyroid cancer or a benign thyroid nodule (not recorded which). Some clones in this sample may be carry-over from other donors' samples. The rearranged chain carries TRBV6-1 and TRBJ2-7, and 11 junctional nucleotides match TRBD2. Input material: blood. The CDR3 here reads CASRLAGELYEQYF. The DNA sequence is given as TGTGCCAGCAGACTAGCGGGAGAGCTTTACGAGCAGTACTTC.